One and the same sample provided the 31 T cell receptor beta chains below, sequenced in a study of T cells after yellow fever vaccination. A single record per CDR3 protein comes from TCRdb applying MiXCR to the 5' RACE reads. This table has 300,000 to 350,000 distinct CDR3 sequences, 3.5% to 4.5% appearing once. This specimen was PBMCs, taken 5 days after the yellow fever booster vaccination. All receptors come from a man between 18 and 35 years old who received the YFV17D yellow fever vaccine.

In this sample, this clonotype turned up a few times. This chain joins TRBV5-1 and TRBJ2-7; TRBD1 or TRBD2 may be the D gene (5 bases each). Germline-derived CDR1 and CDR2 are SGHRS and YFSETQ. V was clipped by 4 bases and J by 2 bases, with 19 bases between them. The CDR3 is 16 residues long. The CDR3 DNA reads TGCGCCAGCAGCCCGGGGACGTCAAGGGCACCCTACGAGCAGTACTTC. This encodes CASSPGTSRAPYEQYF.

This chain joins TRBV3-1 and TRBJ1-2, with TRBD1 matching over 9 bases. Per germline, CDR1 LGHDT and CDR2 YNNKEL (reference sequence). V lost 2 bases, J lost 8 bases, and 6 bases stayed unmatched. The CDR3 runs to 14 residues. In DNA form, the CDR3 reads TGTGCCAGCAGCCAAACCGGGACAGGGAAAGGCTACACCTTC. It yields the protein CASSQTGTGKGYTF.

This clonotype was seen repeatedly, ten times or more. V and J are TRBV7-2 and TRBJ1-2; D remains unclear. Trimming stripped 2 bases from V and 4 bases from J, with 14 bases between. The germline CDR1 and CDR2 sequences are SGHTA and FQGNSA. This CDR3 is 15 amino acids long. This CDR3 reads CASSLQAPARYGYTF. CDR3 nucleotides: TGTGCCAGCAGCTTACAGGCGCCCGCCCGCTATGGCTACACCTTC.

This clonotype was observed a handful of times. V and J are TRBV25-1 and TRBJ2-2; 8 nucleotides line up with TRBD1. CDR3 length: 15 residues. Germline V gives CDR1 MGHDK, CDR2 SYGVNS. V lost 4 bases and J lost 5; bases outside the gene matches: 6. CDR3 in DNA: TGTGCCAGCAGTGCTGGACAGGGATGGACCGGGGAGCTGTTTTTT. It translates to CASSAGQGWTGELFF.

This clonotype has at least ten counts. This chain connects TRBV20-1 to TRBJ2-5; 11 positions agree with TRBD2. After removal of 1 base from V and 5 bases from J, the junction contained 9 bases not matched to a gene. The CDR3 covers 16 residues. Germline values: CDR1 DFQATT, CDR2 SNEGSKA (reference sequence). The CDR3 region has the DNA TGCAGTGCTAGAGTTATAGCGGGGGGGCCTCGGGAGACCCAGTACTTC. It specifies CSARVIAGGPRETQYF.

Note on this clonotype: A clone one base away is much larger, so this may be a read error. V usage is TRBV5-1 and J usage is TRBJ1-2, with 9 nucleotides matching TRBD1. The CDR3 contains 15 residues. Germline V gene sequence: CDR1 SGHRS, CDR2 YFSETQ. The CDR3 loop is CVSSVLQGANYGYTF. The CDR3 coding sequence is TGCGTCAGCAGCGTTTTACAGGGGGCCAACTATGGCTACACCTTC.

This clonotype was counted a few times. This sequence joins TRBV20-1 and TRBJ2-3; TRBD2 matches 8 bases. After removal of 2 bases from V and 2 bases from J, the junction contained 3 bases not matched to a gene. In germline, CDR1 is DFQATT, CDR2 SNEGSKA (reference sequence). CDR3 size: 14 residues. CDR3 sequence reads: CSARYGGVTDTQYF. Written as DNA, the CDR3 is TGCAGTGCTAGATACGGGGGGGTCACAGATACGCAGTATTTT.

This clonotype has a handful of counts. The chain is built from TRBV4-3 and TRBJ2-3, with 9 bases lining up with TRBD1. The V gene's germline CDR1 is LGHNA and CDR2 YSLEER. The CDR3 is made up of 19 amino acids. V shed 3 bases and J 4 bases; nucleotides not matched to a gene: 17. CDR3 protein: CASSHDRGKKIWDPDTQYF. In nucleotides, the CDR3 is TGCGCCAGCAGCCACGACAGGGGGAAAAAGATATGGGACCCAGATACGCAGTATTTT.

In its sample, this clonotype was seen a few times. The chain uses TRBV7-3 and TRBJ2-3; D unresolved. The germline V gene has CDR1 SGHTA and CDR2 FQGTGA. This CDR3 comprises 15 residues. V was shortened by 5 bases and J by 0 bases, with 12 bases between the two germline ends. In DNA form, the CDR3 reads TGTGCCAGCAGCCCAGAAGGGCCTAGCACAGATACGCAGTATTTT. Protein product: CASSPEGPSTDTQYF. Full variable domain (rest looked up from reference TRBV7-3 and TRBJ2-3): GAGVSQTPSNKVTEKGKYVELRCDPISGHTALYWYRQSLGQGPEFLIYFQGTGAADDSGLPNDRFFAVRPEGSVSTLKIQRTERGDSAVYLCASSPEGPSTDTQYFGPGTRLTVL.

This clonotype was seen only a few times. The chain couples TRBV19 to TRBJ2-4, with D tentatively TRBD1 or TRBD2 (5 bases each). The CDR3 sequence is 15 residues long. Trimming took off 2 bases at V and 4 bases at J, with 12 bases between the two ends. Germline loops: CDR1 LNHDA, CDR2 SQIVND (reference sequence). This chain's CDR3 is CASSITGTAKNIQYF. The CDR3 DNA reads as TGTGCCAGTAGTATAACCGGGACCGCGAAAAACATTCAGTACTTC.

This chain uses TRBV5-1 with TRBJ1-6; D is possibly TRBD1 (5 bases). CDR1 and CDR2 (germline): SGHRS, YFSETQ. CDR3 length: 16 amino acids. V was clipped by 4 bases and J by 10 bases, with 21 bases between them. CDR3 DNA sequence: TGCGCCAGCAGCCTGGGGGGGGTCATGCCGTTGTCACCCCTCCACTTT. This encodes CASSLGGVMPLSPLHF.

The table lists this clonotype with many counts. CDR3 sequence reads: CASSLMTGGAADTQYF. CDR3 nucleotide sequence: TGTGCCAGCAGCTTAATGACAGGGGGCGCAGCAGATACGCAGTATTTT. The chain is built from TRBV7-3 and TRBJ2-3, with TRBD1 matching over 10 bases. Germline V lookup: CDR1 SGHTA, CDR2 FQGTGA. The CDR3 has 16 residues. After removal of 1 base from V and 4 bases from J, the junction contained 5 bases not matched to a gene.

This clonotype was observed a handful of times. The germline gene is not matched at one end of the junction; a read error may be the cause. The gene calls are TRBV18 and TRBJ2-4; tentatively, D is TRBD1 (6 bases). The CDR3 is made up of 15 amino acids. Germline loops: CDR1 KGHSH, CDR2 LQKENI. The DNA of the CDR3 is TGTGCCAGCTCACCTGTTCGGACAGCCCAAAACATTCAGTACTTC. Translated, it gives CASSPVRTAQNIQYF.

This clonotype was picked up many times. The V gene is TRBV5-4, the J gene TRBJ2-5, with D unclear. From germline, CDR1 is SGHNT and CDR2 YYREEE (reference sequence). Trimming cost V 4 bases and J 4 bases, with 14 bases left between them. CDR3 size: 14 residues. Here the CDR3 DNA reads TGTGCCAGCAGCCCGGTCCCTTCAAGAGAGACCCAGTACTTC. It codes for CASSPVPSRETQYF.

The gene calls are TRBV5-1 and TRBJ2-5; 11 bases are shared with TRBD1. V was pared by 4 bases and J by 3 bases, with 5 bases of the junction left unmatched. The CDR3 has 15 residues. Germline V gives CDR1 SGHRS, CDR2 YFSETQ. The CDR3 nucleotides read TGCGCCAGCAGCGTACAGGGACAGGGGGAAGAGACCCAGTACTTC. Protein product: CASSVQGQGEETQYF.

This clonotype was observed a few times. This chain uses TRBV7-2 with TRBJ1-2; no clear D gene. The germline CDR1 and CDR2 sequences are SGHTA and FQGNSA. The CDR3 is 13 residues long. Trimming shortened V by 5 bases and J by 2 bases, and 9 bases separated the two germline ends. CDR3 nucleotides: TGTGCCAGCAGCAAACAGACCAACTATGGCTACACCTTC. This codes for CASSKQTNYGYTF.

This clonotype occurred many times. V is TRBV3-1 and J is TRBJ1-1, with a possible D match to TRBD1 (5 bases). The V end lost 4 bases, the J end lost 7 bases, and 19 bases lay between the germline ends. The germline V gene encodes CDR1 LGHDT and CDR2 YNNKEL (reference sequence). This CDR3 region has 15 residues. The CDR3 protein is CASSLNEGHGREAFF. CDR3 in DNA: TGTGCCAGCAGCCTCAATGAGGGGCACGGCCGTGAAGCTTTCTTT. The entire variable domain, with the rest obtained from reference TRBV3-1 and TRBJ1-1, is as follows: DTAVSQTPKYLVTQMGNDKSIKCEQNLGHDTMYWYKQDSKKFLKIMFSYNNKELIINETVPNRFSPKSPDKAHLNLHINSLELGDSAVYFCASSLNEGHGREAFFGQGTRLTVV.

The CDR3 reads CASSRTVGTEAFF. In DNA, the CDR3 is TGTGCCAGCAGCCGGACGGTTGGGACTGAAGCTTTCTTT. The chain combines TRBV6-5 with TRBJ1-1, with D unclear. CDR3 length equals 13 residues. From germline, CDR1 is MNHEY and CDR2 SVGAGI. Trimming took 6 bases from V and 5 from J, leaving 13 bases between them.

The sample holds a few counts of this clonotype. The chain has TRBV4-1 and TRBJ2-2, with D unclear. This CDR3 contains 16 residues. Per the germline V gene, CDR1 is MGHRA and CDR2 is YSYEKL. V lost 1 base and J 1 base, leaving 10 bases between the germline ends. The CDR3 nucleotides are TGCGCCAGCAGCCAAGTCAAGGGTCTGAACACCGGGGAGCTGTTTTTT. Encoded protein: CASSQVKGLNTGELFF.

This chain links TRBV4-3 with TRBJ2-7, with no clear D. Trimming left V 0 bases short and J 2 bases short, with 14 bases between. CDR1 and CDR2 from the germline V gene are LGHNA and YSLEER. The length of the CDR3 is 16 residues. The CDR3 nucleotides read TGCGCCAGCAGCCAAGAGCGTTTCCGGCAGGCCTACGAGCAGTACTTC. It yields the protein CASSQERFRQAYEQYF.

In its sample, this clonotype was seen many times. This chain uses TRBV9 with TRBJ2-5; no clear D gene. The V end was cut by 3 bases, the J end by 5 bases, with 11 bases between. Germline CDR1 is SGDLS and CDR2 is YYNGEE. This CDR3 comprises 13 residues. The CDR3 loop is CASSAGPMETQYF. The DNA for the CDR3 is TGTGCCAGCAGCGCCGGCCCGATGGAGACCCAGTACTTC.

This clonotype was detected many times. The gene calls are TRBV7-3 and TRBJ2-2; D not resolved. The CDR3 length is 13 residues. Germline CDR1 reads SGHTA; CDR2 reads FQGTGA. Trimming cost V 2 bases and J 7 bases, with 8 bases left between them. CDR3 bases: TGTGCCAGCAGCTTAGGACGAAACGGGGAGCTGTTTTTT. It specifies CASSLGRNGELFF.

Points on this clonotype: The junction departs from the called germline gene at one end, perhaps through a read error. The chain joins TRBV5-1 to TRBJ2-3; 10 nucleotides match TRBD1. Germline CDR1 SGHRS, CDR2 YFSETQ. The CDR3 has 15 amino acids. DNA of the CDR3: TGCGCCAGCAGCTTGATGGGGACAGGGGTAAATAGGCAGTTTTTT. Its translation: CASSLMGTGVNRQFF.

This clonotype has a count of ten or more. The V and J genes are TRBV6-2 or TRBV6-3 and TRBJ1-1, with D possibly being TRBD1 (5 bases). The CDR3 contains 15 residues. Germline lookup yields CDR1 MNHEY and CDR2 SVGEGT. Trimming left V 7 bases short and J 3 bases short, with 18 bases between. CDR3 loop: CASTRDGTYYTEAFF. CDR3 sequence (DNA): TGTGCCAGCACCCGGGACGGGACTTATTACACTGAAGCTTTCTTT.

This clonotype was seen only a few times. This chain joins TRBV4-1 and TRBJ2-1; TRBD1 agrees at 7 bases. The trim removed 4 bases at V and 9 bases at J, leaving 6 bases unmatched. The CDR3 length is 13 residues. The germline V gene encodes CDR1 MGHRA and CDR2 YSYEKL. The CDR3 DNA reads as TGCGCCAGCAGCCGCGACAGGGAATCTGAGCAGTTCTTC. The encoded protein is CASSRDRESEQFF.

The chain has TRBV7-2 and TRBJ1-5; D uncertain. V lost 0 bases to trimming and J lost 0 bases, with 9 bases between them. The CDR3 is made up of 16 amino acids. Germline-derived CDR1 and CDR2 are SGHTA and FQGNSA. CDR3 loop: CASSLAGGLSNQPQHF. CDR3 in DNA: TGTGCCAGCAGCTTAGCGGGAGGACTTAGCAATCAGCCCCAGCATTTT.

The chain carries TRBV5-1 and TRBJ2-5, with 11 bases matching TRBD1. The CDR3 runs to 16 residues. From germline, CDR1 is SGHRS and CDR2 YFSETQ. With V trimmed by 3 bases and J by 1 base, 5 bases remained unmatched. For the CDR3, the DNA is TGCGCCAGCAGCTCAACCGGGACAGGGGGCCAAGAGACCCAGTACTTC. It yields the protein CASSSTGTGGQETQYF. Filled out from reference TRBV5-1 and TRBJ2-5, the complete variable domain reads KAGVTQTPRYLIKTRGQQVTLSCSPISGHRSVSWYQQTPGQGLQFLFEYFSETQRNKGNFPGRFSGRQFSNSRSEMNVSTLELGDSALYLCASSSTGTGGQETQYFGPGTRLLVL.

The chain is built from TRBV5-1 and TRBJ1-5, with a tentative D call TRBD1 (6 bases). This CDR3 region has 14 residues. Germline CDR1 reads SGHRS; CDR2 reads YFSETQ. Trimming cost V 4 bases and J 3 bases, with 11 bases left between them. The CDR3 protein is CASSTGQINQPQHF. CDR3 bases: TGCGCCAGCAGCACTGGACAGATCAATCAGCCCCAGCATTTT.

This clonotype was counted a few times. The rearrangement joins TRBV30 to TRBJ2-7; maybe TRBD2 (7 bases). Germline CDR1 is GTSNPN and CDR2 is SVGIG (reference sequence). This CDR3 has 13 amino acids. Trimming shortened V by 4 bases and J by 6 bases, and 16 bases separated the two germline ends. The CDR3 sequence: CAWTWGGASEQYF. CDR3 DNA sequence: TGTGCCTGGACATGGGGGGGCGCGTCCGAGCAGTACTTC.

Ten or more counts support this clonotype. This chain joins TRBV12-3 or TRBV12-4 and TRBJ1-4, with 9 nucleotides matching TRBD1. The CDR3 sequence is 14 residues long. Trimming took 6 bases from V and 7 from J; bases not matched to a gene: 6. The CDR3 loop is CASSLQGASEKLFF. CDR3 in DNA: TGTGCCAGCAGCCTACAGGGGGCAAGTGAAAAACTGTTTTTT.

This clonotype was recorded many times. The V call is TRBV6-1, the J call TRBJ1-2; TRBD1 might be the D (5 bases). The CDR3 loop spans 13 amino acids. Trimming removed 3 bases from V and 4 bases from J, with 9 bases in between. CDR1 and CDR2 (germline): MNHNS, SASEGT. In DNA form, the CDR3 reads TGTGCCAGCAGTGATATGGGGCCCTATGGCTACACCTTC. This encodes CASSDMGPYGYTF.